This T cell receptor beta chain was identified during a study of early T cells in non-severe SARS-CoV-2 infection. Unique molecular identifiers (one per individual cDNA molecule) were attached. TCRdb re-analysed the 5' RACE reads in MiXCR, keeping a single row per CDR3 protein. Of more than 95,000 distinct CDR3 sequences detected, 15% appear once; the ten largest clones hold 21%. This CDR3 is built from 16 residues. The germline gives CDR1 SGHAT, CDR2 FQNNGV. V lost 6 bases, J lost 4 bases, and 20 bases lay in between. The rearrangement links TRBV11-2 to TRBJ2-3, with D possibly TRBD2 on 7 matching bases. This receptor was identified in an adult who was a healthcare worker with PCR-confirmed SARS-CoV-2 infection or an uninfected control (not recorded which). The material sequenced was whole blood. CDR3 in amino acids: CASRPPGRGAADTQYF. CDR3 DNA sequence: TGTGCCAGCAGACCCCCTGGGAGGGGGGCCGCAGATACGCAGTATTTT.